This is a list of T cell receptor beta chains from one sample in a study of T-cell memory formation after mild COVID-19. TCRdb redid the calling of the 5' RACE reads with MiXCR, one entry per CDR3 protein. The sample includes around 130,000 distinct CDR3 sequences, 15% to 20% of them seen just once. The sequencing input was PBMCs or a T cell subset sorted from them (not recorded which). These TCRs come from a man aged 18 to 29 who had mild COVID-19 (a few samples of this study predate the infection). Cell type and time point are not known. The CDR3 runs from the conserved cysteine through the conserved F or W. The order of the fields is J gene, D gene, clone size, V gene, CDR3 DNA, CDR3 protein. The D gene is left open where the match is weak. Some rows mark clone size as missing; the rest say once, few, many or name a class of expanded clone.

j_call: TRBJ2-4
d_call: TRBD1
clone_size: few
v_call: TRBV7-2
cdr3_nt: TGTGCCAGCAGTTCAAGGGCAGGGGGCGACATTCAGTACTTC
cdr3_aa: CASSSRAGGDIQYF

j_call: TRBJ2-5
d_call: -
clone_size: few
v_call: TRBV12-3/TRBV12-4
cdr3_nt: TGTGCCAGCAGCCTCCCGGGACCTCAGACCCAGTACTTC
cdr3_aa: CASSLPGPQTQYF

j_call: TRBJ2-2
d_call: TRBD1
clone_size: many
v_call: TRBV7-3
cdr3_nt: TGTGCCAGCAGCTTACGAGACAGGGCGAACACCGGGGAGCTGTTTTTT
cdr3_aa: CASSLRDRANTGELFF

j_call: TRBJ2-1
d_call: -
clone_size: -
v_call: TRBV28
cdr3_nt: TGTGCCAGCCTTTCCGGCAGGGTCAATGAGCAGTTCTTC
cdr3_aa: CASLSGRVNEQFF

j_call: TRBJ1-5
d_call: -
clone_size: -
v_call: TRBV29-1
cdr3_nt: TGCAGCGTAAAACAGGGTACGGGTCAGCCCCAGCATTTT
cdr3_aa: CSVKQGTGQPQHF

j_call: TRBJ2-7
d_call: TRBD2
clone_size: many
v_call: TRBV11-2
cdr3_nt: TGTGCCAGCAGCCTAGCGGGGGCCAACGAGCAGTACTTC
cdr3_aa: CASSLAGANEQYF

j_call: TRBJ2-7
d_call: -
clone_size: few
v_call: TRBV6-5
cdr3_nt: TGTGCCAGCAGGAGCAGCCCTTACTACGAGCAGTACTTC
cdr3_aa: CASRSSPYYEQYF

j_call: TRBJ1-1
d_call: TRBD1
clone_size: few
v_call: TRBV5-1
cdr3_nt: TGCGCCAGCAGCCTCGGACAGGGAGGGACTGAAGCTTTCTTT
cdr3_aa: CASSLGQGGTEAFF

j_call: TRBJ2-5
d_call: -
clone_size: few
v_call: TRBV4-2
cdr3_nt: TGTGCCAGCAGCCAAGTCGCGGCGATTGAGACCCAGTACTTC
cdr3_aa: CASSQVAAIETQYF

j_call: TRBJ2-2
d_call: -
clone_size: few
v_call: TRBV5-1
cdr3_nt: TGCGCCAGCAGCTCACGGACCCCGGGCCACCAAAGCGAGTACACCGGGGAGCTGTTTTTT
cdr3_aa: CASSSRTPGHQSEYTGELFF

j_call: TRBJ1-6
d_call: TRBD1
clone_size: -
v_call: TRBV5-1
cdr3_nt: TGCGCCAGCGGTGACAGGGATAATTCACCCCTCCACTTT
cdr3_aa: CASGDRDNSPLHF

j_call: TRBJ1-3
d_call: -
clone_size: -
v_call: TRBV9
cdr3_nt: TGTGCCAGCACTCGGACAGCCGGCTCTGGAAACACCATATATTTT
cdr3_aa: CASTRTAGSGNTIYF

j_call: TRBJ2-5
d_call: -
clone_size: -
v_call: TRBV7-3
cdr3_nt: TGTGCCAGCAGCGGGGATGGAACTCAGACCCAGTACTTC
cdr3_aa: CASSGDGTQTQYF

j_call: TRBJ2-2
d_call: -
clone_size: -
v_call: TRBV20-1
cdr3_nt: TGCAGTGCTAGAAAGAGGAGGGCGGACACCGGGGAGCTGTTTTTT
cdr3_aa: CSARKRRADTGELFF

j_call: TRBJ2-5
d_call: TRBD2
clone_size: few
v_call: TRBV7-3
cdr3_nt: TGTGCCAGCAGCTTACGAGCGGGGGAAGCAGAGACCCAGTACTTC
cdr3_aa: CASSLRAGEAETQYF

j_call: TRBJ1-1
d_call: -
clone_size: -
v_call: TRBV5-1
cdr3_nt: TGCGCCAGCAGCTTGGCCGGGGGATGGACTGAAGCTTTCTTT
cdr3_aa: CASSLAGGWTEAFF

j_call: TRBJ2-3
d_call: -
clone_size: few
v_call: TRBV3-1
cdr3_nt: TGTGCCAGCAGCCGCCGCCCGATAGATACGCAGTATTTT
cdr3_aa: CASSRRPIDTQYF

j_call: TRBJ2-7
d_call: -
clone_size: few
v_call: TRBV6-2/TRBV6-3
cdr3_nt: TGTGCCAGCAGTTGGTTCGGCGAGCAGTACTTC
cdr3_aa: CASSWFGEQYF

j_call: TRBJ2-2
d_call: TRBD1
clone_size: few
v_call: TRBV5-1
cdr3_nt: TGCGCCAGCAGCCGGGACAGGGATCGTAGGGCCGGGGAGCTGTTTTTT
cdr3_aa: CASSRDRDRRAGELFF

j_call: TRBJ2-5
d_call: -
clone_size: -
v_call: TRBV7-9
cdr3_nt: TGTGCCAGAAGTTCACGGGAAGAGACCCAGTACTTC
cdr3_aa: CARSSREETQYF

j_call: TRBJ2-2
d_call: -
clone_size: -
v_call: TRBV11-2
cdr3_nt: TGTGCCAGCCCCCACACCGGGGAGCTGTTTTTT
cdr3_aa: CASPHTGELFF

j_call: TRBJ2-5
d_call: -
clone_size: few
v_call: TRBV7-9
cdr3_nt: TGTGCCAGCAGCCTGACCGGGATGGGATACCAAGAGACCCAGTACTTC
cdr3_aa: CASSLTGMGYQETQYF

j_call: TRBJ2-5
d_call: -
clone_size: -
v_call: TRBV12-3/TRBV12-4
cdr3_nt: TGTGCCAGCAGTTTCGGTGTAGGGGGAGAGGAGACCCAGTACTTC
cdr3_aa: CASSFGVGGEETQYF

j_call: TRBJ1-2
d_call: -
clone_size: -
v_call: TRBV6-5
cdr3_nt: TGTGCCAGCAGTTCAGGATCGATCCCAAATGGCTACACCTTC
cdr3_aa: CASSSGSIPNGYTF

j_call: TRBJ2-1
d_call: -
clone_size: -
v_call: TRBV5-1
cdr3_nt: TGCGCCAGCGGCGGTGGACGCAACGACAATGAGCAGTTCTTC
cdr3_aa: CASGGGRNDNEQFF

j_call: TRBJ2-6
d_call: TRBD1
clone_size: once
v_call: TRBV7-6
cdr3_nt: TGTGCCAGCAGCTTAAAGGGACAGGGGGCGTCTGGGGCCAACGTCCTGACTTTC
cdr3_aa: CASSLKGQGASGANVLTF

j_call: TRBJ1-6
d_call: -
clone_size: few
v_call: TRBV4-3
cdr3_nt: TGCGCCAGCAGCCAGGAACAGGGACGGGCACCCCTCCACTTT
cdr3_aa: CASSQEQGRAPLHF

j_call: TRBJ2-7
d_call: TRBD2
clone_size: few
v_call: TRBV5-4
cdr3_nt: TGTGCCAGCAGCTTGGAACTAGCGGACTACGAGCAGTACTTC
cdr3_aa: CASSLELADYEQYF

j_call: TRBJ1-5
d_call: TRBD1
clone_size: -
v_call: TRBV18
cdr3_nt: TGTGCCAGCTCCCCCATGAGGACAGGGAAGGACCTAAATCAGCCCCAGCATTTT
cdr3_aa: CASSPMRTGKDLNQPQHF

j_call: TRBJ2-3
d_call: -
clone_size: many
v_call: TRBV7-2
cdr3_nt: TGTGCCAGCAGCTTAGGCCTAACCCCAGATACGCAGTATTTT
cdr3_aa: CASSLGLTPDTQYF

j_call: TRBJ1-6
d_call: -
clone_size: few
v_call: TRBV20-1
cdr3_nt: TGCAGTGCTCCCCAGGGCTTAAGAACGTCACCCCTCCACTTT
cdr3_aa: CSAPQGLRTSPLHF

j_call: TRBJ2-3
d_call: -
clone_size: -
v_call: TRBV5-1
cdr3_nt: TGCGCCAGCAGGAGGGTCTGGGCTCACCCGCCAGATACGCAGTATTTT
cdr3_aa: CASRRVWAHPPDTQYF

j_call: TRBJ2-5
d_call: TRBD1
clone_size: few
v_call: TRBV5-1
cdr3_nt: TGCGCCAGCAGCTTGGCTACCGGGACAGGGGTGCAAGAGACCCAGTACTTC
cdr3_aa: CASSLATGTGVQETQYF

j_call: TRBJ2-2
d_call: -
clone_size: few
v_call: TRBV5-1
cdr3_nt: TGCGCCAGCAGAGATGGGGATAACACCGGGGAGCTGTTTTTT
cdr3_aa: CASRDGDNTGELFF

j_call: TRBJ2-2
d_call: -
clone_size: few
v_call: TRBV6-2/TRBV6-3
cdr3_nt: TGTGCCAGCAGTAGAAGGGGGGCCGGGGAGCTGTTTTTT
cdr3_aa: CASSRRGAGELFF

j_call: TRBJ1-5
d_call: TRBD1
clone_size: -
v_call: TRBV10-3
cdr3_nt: TGTGCCTCACACGGGACAGATAATCAGCCCCAGCATTTT
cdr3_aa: CASHGTDNQPQHF

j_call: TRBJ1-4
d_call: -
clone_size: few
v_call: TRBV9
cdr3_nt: TGTGCCAGCAGCCCCTCAGTTGCAACTAATGAAAAACTGTTTTTT
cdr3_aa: CASSPSVATNEKLFF

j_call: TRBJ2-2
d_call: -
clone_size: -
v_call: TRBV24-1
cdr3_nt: TGTGCCACCAGTGAAGGAACAGGGACCAGCACCGGGGAGCTGTTTTTT
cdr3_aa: CATSEGTGTSTGELFF

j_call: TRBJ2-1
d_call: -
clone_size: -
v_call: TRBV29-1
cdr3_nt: TGCAGCGTTGGGCCGATTTCCTGGAGTGAGCAGTTCTTC
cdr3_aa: CSVGPISWSEQFF

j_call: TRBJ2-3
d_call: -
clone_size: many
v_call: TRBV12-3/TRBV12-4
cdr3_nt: TGTGCCAGCAGCTTACTTTCGGATACGCAGTATTTT
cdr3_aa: CASSLLSDTQYF

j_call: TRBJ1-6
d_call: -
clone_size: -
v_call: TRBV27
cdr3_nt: TGTGCCAGCAGTTTGGGTGGGTACAAACGGACTAATTCACCCCTCCACTTT
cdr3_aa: CASSLGGYKRTNSPLHF

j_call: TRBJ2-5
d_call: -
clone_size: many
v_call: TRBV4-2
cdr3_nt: TGTGCCAGCAGCCAAACCGGGGCAATCCAAGAGACCCAGTACTTC
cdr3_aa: CASSQTGAIQETQYF

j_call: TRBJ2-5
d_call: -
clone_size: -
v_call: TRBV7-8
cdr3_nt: TGTGCCAGCAGCCCGTACGGTGAGACCCAGTACTTC
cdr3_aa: CASSPYGETQYF

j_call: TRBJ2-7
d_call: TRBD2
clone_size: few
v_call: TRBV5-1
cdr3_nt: TGCGCCAGCAGAACCGGGACTAGCGACTCCTACGAGCAGTACTTC
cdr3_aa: CASRTGTSDSYEQYF

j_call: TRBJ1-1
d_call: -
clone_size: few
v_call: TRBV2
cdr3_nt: TGTGCCAGCCATCCGGGCCACACTGAAGCTTTCTTT
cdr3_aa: CASHPGHTEAFF

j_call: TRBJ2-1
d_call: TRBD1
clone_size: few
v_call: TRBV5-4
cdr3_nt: TGTGCCAGCAGCTTAAGACAGGGCAGCACCTACAATGAGCAGTTCTTC
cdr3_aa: CASSLRQGSTYNEQFF

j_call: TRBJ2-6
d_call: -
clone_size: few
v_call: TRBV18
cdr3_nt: TGTGCCAGCTCACCACAGAGGTCTGGGGCCAACGTCCTGACTTTC
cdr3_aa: CASSPQRSGANVLTF

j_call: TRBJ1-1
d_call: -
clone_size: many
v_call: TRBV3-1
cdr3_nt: TGTGCCAGCAGCCAAGGGGTGAACACTGAAGCTTTCTTT
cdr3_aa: CASSQGVNTEAFF

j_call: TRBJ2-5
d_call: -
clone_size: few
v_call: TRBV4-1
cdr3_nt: TGCGCCAGCAGCCGACAGGGACTAGGGAACCAAGAGACCCAGTACTTC
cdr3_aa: CASSRQGLGNQETQYF

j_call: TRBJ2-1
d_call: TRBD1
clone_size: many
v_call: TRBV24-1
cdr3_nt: TGTGCCACCAGTGATCCGGGGACAGGGGGCAATGAGCAGTTCTTC
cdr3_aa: CATSDPGTGGNEQFF

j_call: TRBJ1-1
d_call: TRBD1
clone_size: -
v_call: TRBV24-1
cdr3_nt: TGTGCCATCGCCGTACGAGCAGGGGGGACAGGGTGGAACACTGAAGCTTTCTTT
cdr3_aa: CAIAVRAGGTGWNTEAFF

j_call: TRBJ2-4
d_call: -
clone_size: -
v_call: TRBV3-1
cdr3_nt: TGTGCCAGACATACCGGTACCCTGAAAGATATTCAGTACTTC
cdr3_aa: CARHTGTLKDIQYF

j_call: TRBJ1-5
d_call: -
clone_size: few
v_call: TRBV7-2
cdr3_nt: TGTGCCAGCAGCTTACGACAGGTTGGTAGCAATCAGCCCCAGCATTTT
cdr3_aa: CASSLRQVGSNQPQHF

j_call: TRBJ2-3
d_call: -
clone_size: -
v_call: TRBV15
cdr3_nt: TGTGCCACAGGGGTCCCGGCACCAGATACGCAGTATTTT
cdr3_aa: CATGVPAPDTQYF

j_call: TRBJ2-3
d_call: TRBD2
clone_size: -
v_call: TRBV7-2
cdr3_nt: TGTGCCAGCAGCTACGCTAGCGGGGGACACACAGATACGCAGTATTTT
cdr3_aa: CASSYASGGHTDTQYF

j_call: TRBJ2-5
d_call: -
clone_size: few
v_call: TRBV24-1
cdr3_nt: TGTGCCAGGAGGGGGCTGCGGACTAGATGGGGGGAAGAGACCCAGTACTTC
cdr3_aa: CARRGLRTRWGEETQYF

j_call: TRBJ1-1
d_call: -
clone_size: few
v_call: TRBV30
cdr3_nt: TGTGCCTGTTCGAGAGGTCCTGATATTATGAACACTGAAGCTTTCTTT
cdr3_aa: CACSRGPDIMNTEAFF

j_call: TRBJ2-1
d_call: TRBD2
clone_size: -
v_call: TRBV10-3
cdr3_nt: TGTGCCAGCGCACTAGCGGGGGGCTTGAGGGAGCAGTTCTTC
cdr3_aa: CASALAGGLREQFF